The 23 T cell receptor beta chains in this list originate from one sample, sequenced in a study of CD8+CD57+ T cells in acquired aplastic anemia. Patients who underwent sequencing had shown CD8+CD57+ cell expansion by flow cytometry. CDR3 and TCR beta VDJ profiling relied on genomic DNA as the template. Via MiXCR, TCRdb re-called the reads, giving one row per CDR3 protein. The table lists around 190,000 distinct CDR3 sequences, about half of them singletons. Sequencing was performed on sorted CD4+, CD8+, or CD8+CD57+ T cells (not recorded which) from PBMCs. The origin of the receptors is a human donor with aplastic anemia.

This clonotype has just a few counts. The gene calls are TRBV27 and TRBJ1-1; 9 bases match TRBD1. CDR1 MNHEY and CDR2 SMNVEV come from the germline V gene (reference sequence). CDR3 length equals 13 residues. V lost 8 bases and J lost 5; bases outside the gene matches: 6. Written as DNA, the CDR3 is TGTGCCAGCGGTAAGGACAGGGGAACTGAAGCTTTCTTT. It is translated as CASGKDRGTEAFF.

This clonotype is medium-sized by share. In DNA form, the CDR3 reads TGTGCCAGCAGGCCCGGGACAGTGAATTGGGAGACCCAGTACTTC. Protein sequence: CASRPGTVNWETQYF. The chain combines TRBV25-1 with TRBJ2-5, with 7 bases identical to TRBD1. This CDR3 is built from 15 residues. With V trimmed by 6 bases and J by 5 bases, 12 bases remained unmatched. Germline assignment: CDR1 MGHDK and CDR2 SYGVNS.

V usage is TRBV24-1 and J usage is TRBJ2-3; TRBD1 matches 7 bases. V shed 10 bases, J shed 7 bases, and the junction held 4 bases outside the gene matches. The CDR3 is made up of 11 amino acids. Looked up from germline, CDR1 is KGHDR and CDR2 is SFDVKD. The CDR3 loop is CATADRNTQYF. The CDR3 bases are TGTGCCACGGCGGACAGGAATACGCAGTATTTT.

This clonotype has more than one count but fewer than ten. The rearrangement joins TRBV9 to TRBJ2-7, with TRBD2 matching over 13 bases. The CDR3 has 15 residues. The germline V gene has CDR1 SGDLS and CDR2 YYNGEE. J lost 7 bases, V lost 3 bases, and 7 bases had no gene match. CDR3 residues: CASSAGLAGTGEQYF. CDR3 nucleotides: TGTGCCAGCAGCGCGGGACTAGCGGGAACGGGAGAGCAGTACTTC.

The chain joins TRBV14 to TRBJ2-5, with TRBD2 matching over 7 bases. The CDR3 sequence is 17 residues long. V trimming: 1 base; J trimming: 0 bases; junction bases outside the gene matches: 8. Germline CDR1 reads SGHDN; CDR2 reads FVKESK. The CDR3: CASSQAFVAGNQETQYF. The CDR3 DNA reads as TGTGCCAGCAGCCAAGCGTTCGTAGCGGGCAACCAAGAGACCCAGTACTTC.

This clonotype has ten or more counts. The CDR3 protein is CATSEPSRNEQFF. The CDR3 DNA is TGTGCCACCAGTGAGCCTAGTAGGAATGAGCAGTTCTTC. V usage is TRBV24-1 and J usage is TRBJ2-1; D unresolved. The CDR3 totals 13 residues. Germline CDR1 reads KGHDR; CDR2 reads SFDVKD. The V and J ends lost 4 bases and 7 bases respectively, with 10 bases between them.

This clonotype was observed at least ten times. The rearrangement links TRBV5-1 to TRBJ2-5; a possible D gene is TRBD2 (5 bases). Germline CDR1 reads SGHRS; CDR2 reads YFSETQ. The CDR3 runs 14 residues. V lost 1 base and J lost 5, with 12 bases in between. The CDR3 nucleotides read TGCGCCAGCAGCTTGATGGTCAGGAGGGAGACCCAGTACTTC. Amino acid sequence: CASSLMVRRETQYF.

There are many counts of this clonotype. The chain is built from TRBV20-1 and TRBJ1-6, with 8 nucleotides matching TRBD1. CDR3 length: 14 residues. Losses at the gene ends were 6 bases for V and 7 bases for J; bases not matched to a gene: 8. CDR1 is DFQATT, CDR2 SNEGSKA, per germline (reference sequence). The CDR3 loop reads CSAPQGDRNSPLHF. In nucleotides, the CDR3 is TGCAGTGCCCCACAGGGGGATAGGAATTCACCCCTCCACTTT.

This clonotype was picked up many times. The chain employs TRBV5-1 and TRBJ2-3, with 7 bases identical to TRBD2. This CDR3 has 16 residues. V shed 0 bases, J shed 0 bases, and the junction held 4 bases outside the gene matches. Germline V gene data show CDR1 as SGHRS and CDR2 as YFSETQ. The CDR3 sequence is CASSLVMRGSTDTQYF. The CDR3, as DNA: TGCGCCAGCAGCTTGGTGATGCGGGGGAGCACAGATACGCAGTATTTT.

This clonotype has ten or more counts. This chain links TRBV12-3 or TRBV12-4 with TRBJ1-2, with 8 nucleotides matching TRBD1. V gave up 8 bases and J gave up 5 bases; unmatched junction bases: 10. The CDR3 has 14 residues. DNA for the CDR3: TGTGCCAGCTCCCGGACAGGGCGATATTATGGCTACACCTTC. Residues: CASSRTGRYYGYTF.

This clonotype has a count of ten or more. The chain uses TRBV10-3 and TRBJ2-6, with unresolved D. The CDR3 extends over 18 amino acids. V lost 3 bases, J lost 0 bases, and 15 bases lay in between. Germline assignment: CDR1 ENHRY and CDR2 SYGVKD. This chain's CDR3 is CAISDYGRLSSGANVLTF. For the CDR3, the DNA is TGTGCCATCAGTGACTATGGCAGATTAAGCTCTGGGGCCAACGTCCTGACTTTC.

This chain connects TRBV20-1 to TRBJ2-1; the match to TRBD2 covers 14 bases. Trimming took 6 bases from V and 7 from J; bases not matched to a gene: 8. Germline V gene sequence: CDR1 DFQATT, CDR2 SNEGSKA (reference sequence). The CDR3 is made up of 15 amino acids. The CDR3 sequence: CSARGTSGRLNEQFF. The CDR3 coding sequence is TGCAGTGCCCGTGGGACTAGCGGGAGATTGAATGAGCAGTTCTTC.

This chain joins TRBV7-9 and TRBJ2-7; 7 bases are shared with TRBD2. V shed 1 base, J shed 2 bases, and the junction held 5 bases outside the gene matches. Germline loops: CDR1 SEHNR, CDR2 FQNEAQ (reference sequence). The CDR3 length is 15 residues. This CDR3 reads CASSLGASGTYEQYF. CDR3 nucleotide sequence: TGTGCCAGCAGCTTAGGGGCTAGCGGCACCTACGAGCAGTACTTC.

This chain uses TRBV27 with TRBJ2-7; 8 bases are shared with TRBD2. Looked up from germline, CDR1 is MNHEY and CDR2 is SMNVEV (reference sequence). The CDR3 has 16 residues. J was trimmed by 0 bases and V by 4 bases; bases with no gene match: 8. CDR3 protein: CASSWGTRTNSYEQYF. The CDR3 bases are TGTGCCAGCAGTTGGGGGACTAGAACTAACTCCTACGAGCAGTACTTC.

This clonotype was recorded once. The V gene is TRBV5-1, the J gene TRBJ2-7; D uncertain. The CDR3 contains 13 residues. CDR1 is SGHRS, CDR2 YFSETQ, per germline. The germline V and J ends were trimmed by 3 bases and 6 bases, with 13 bases remaining between them. This chain's CDR3 is CASSSPRQAEQYF. The CDR3 DNA is TGCGCCAGCAGCTCCCCGAGACAAGCCGAGCAGTACTTC.

The V call is TRBV28, the J call TRBJ2-7; D may be TRBD1 (8 bases). CDR1 is MDHEN, CDR2 SYDVKM, per germline. CDR3 size: 16 residues. Trimming pared 5 bases from V and 0 bases from J, leaving 17 bases between. In DNA form, the CDR3 reads TGTGCCAGCAGTCCAAGGACAGGGAGGGGCTCCTACGAGCAGTACTTC. It is translated as CASSPRTGRGSYEQYF.

Comments on this clonotype: This may arise from a read error, as a much more abundant clone is one base away. The chain recombines TRBV5-1 with TRBJ1-2, with D hard to call. The CDR3 is 13 residues long. Germline values: CDR1 SGHRS, CDR2 YFSETQ. CDR3 bases: TGCGCCAGCAGCGCACTGGACGGCTATGGCTACGCCTTC. Translation: CASSALDGYGYAF.

A note on this clonotype: One junction end disagrees with the germline gene, perhaps due to a read error. The CDR3 loop is CASSPRRAEESPLHF. The CDR3 bases are TGTGCTAGCAGCCCACGGAGGGCTGAGGAATCACCCCTCCACTTT. This rearrangement joins TRBV7-2 to TRBJ1-6; D gene ambiguous. The CDR3 consists of 15 residues. From germline, CDR1 is SGHTA and CDR2 FQGNSA. Looking up the rest from reference TRBV7-2 and TRBJ1-6 gives the full variable domain: GAGVSQSPSNKVTEKGKDVELRCDPISGHTALYWYRQSLGQGLEFLIYFQGNSAPDKSGLPSDRFSAERTGGSVSTLTIQRTQQEDSAVYLCASSPRRAEESPLHFGNGTRLTVT.

J is TRBJ1-4 and V is TRBV19; possible D gene TRBD1, 6 bases. Germline CDR1 reads LNHDA; CDR2 reads SQIVND (reference sequence). V gave up 5 bases and J gave up 7 bases, with 17 bases separating them. CDR3 length equals 15 residues. CDR3 loop: CASSSPTGWREKLFF. CDR3 DNA sequence: TGTGCCAGTAGTTCCCCGACAGGTTGGCGTGAAAAACTGTTTTTT.

The V and J genes are TRBV11-2 and TRBJ2-1; 9 bases are a match to TRBD2. This CDR3 is built from 14 residues. V shed 1 base, J shed 10 bases, and the junction held 5 bases outside the gene matches. CDR1 is SGHAT and CDR2 is FQNNGV in the germline V gene. CDR3 coding DNA: TGTGCCAGCAGCTTAGGACTAGCGGTGGTAGAGCAGTTCTTC. Residues: CASSLGLAVVEQFF.

This clonotype was seen more than once but under ten times. A junction boundary mismatches the germline segment, possibly from a read error. This chain joins TRBV3-1 and TRBJ1-4; D uncertain. CDR1 and CDR2 from the germline V gene are LGHDT and YNNKEL (reference sequence). The CDR3 runs 15 residues. The CDR3 sequence: CASSQLVRKNERLFF. CDR3 bases: TGTGCCAGCAGCCAATTGGTTAGGAAAAATGAAAGACTGTTTTTT.

CDR3 DNA sequence: TGCGCCAGCAGCTTGGAGCGGCCTCCCTACGAGCAGTACTTC. The encoded protein is CASSLERPPYEQYF. This rearrangement joins TRBV5-1 to TRBJ2-7; maybe TRBD2 (5 bases). V was trimmed by 0 bases and J by 2 bases, leaving 9 bases between them. The length of the CDR3 is 14 residues. CDR1 and CDR2 from the germline V gene are SGHRS and YFSETQ.

This clonotype has a count of ten or more. The chain is built from TRBV11-2 and TRBJ2-3, with 9 bases fitting TRBD2. Germline CDR1 reads SGHAT; CDR2 reads FQNNGV. The V segment lost 2 bases and the J segment 1 base; nucleotides outside the gene matches: 4. The CDR3 consists of 16 residues. As DNA, the CDR3 is TGTGCCAGCAGCTTAAAGAAGCGGGGGGGCACAGATACGCAGTATTTT. It is translated as CASSLKKRGGTDTQYF.